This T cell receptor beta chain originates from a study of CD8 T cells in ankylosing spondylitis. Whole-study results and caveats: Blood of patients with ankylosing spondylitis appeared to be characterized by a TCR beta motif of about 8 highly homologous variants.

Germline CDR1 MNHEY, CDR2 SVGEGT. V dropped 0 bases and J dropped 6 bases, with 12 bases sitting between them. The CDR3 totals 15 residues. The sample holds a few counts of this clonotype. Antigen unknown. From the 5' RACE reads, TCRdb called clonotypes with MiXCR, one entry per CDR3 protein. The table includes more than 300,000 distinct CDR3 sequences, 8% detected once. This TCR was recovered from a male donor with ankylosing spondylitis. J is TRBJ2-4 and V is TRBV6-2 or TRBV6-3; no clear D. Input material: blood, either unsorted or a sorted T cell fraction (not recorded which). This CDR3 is CASSYSHLGGNIQYF. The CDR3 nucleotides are TGTGCCAGCAGTTACTCGCACCTAGGCGGAAACATTCAGTACTTC.